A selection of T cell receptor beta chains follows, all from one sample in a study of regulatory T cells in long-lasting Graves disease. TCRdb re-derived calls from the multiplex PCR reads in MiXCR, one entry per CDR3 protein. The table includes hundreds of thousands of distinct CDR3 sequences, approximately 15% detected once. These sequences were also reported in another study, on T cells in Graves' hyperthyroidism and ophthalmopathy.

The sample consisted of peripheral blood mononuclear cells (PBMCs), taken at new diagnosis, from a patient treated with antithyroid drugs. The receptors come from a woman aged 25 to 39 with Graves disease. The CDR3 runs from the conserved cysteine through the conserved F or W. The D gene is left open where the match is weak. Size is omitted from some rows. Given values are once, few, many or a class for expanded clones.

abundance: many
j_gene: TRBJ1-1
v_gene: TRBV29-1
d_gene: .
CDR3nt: TGCAGCAATACCCTTGGGGGGAACACTGAAGCTTTCTTT
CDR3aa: CSNTLGGNTEAFF

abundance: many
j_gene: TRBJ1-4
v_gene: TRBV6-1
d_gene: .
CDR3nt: TGTGCCAGCAGCTTAGAGGGAGTCACTAATGAAAAACTGTTTTTT
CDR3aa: CASSLEGVTNEKLFF

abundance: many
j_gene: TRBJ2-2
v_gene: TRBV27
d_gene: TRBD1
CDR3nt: TGTGCCAGCAGTTTTAGGGGGCCCAACACCGGGGAGCTGTTTTTT
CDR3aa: CASSFRGPNTGELFF

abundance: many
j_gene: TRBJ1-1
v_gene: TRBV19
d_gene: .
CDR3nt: TGTGCCAGTAGGCTTGGGGGTACAGGGAACACTGAAGCTTTCTTT
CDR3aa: CASRLGGTGNTEAFF

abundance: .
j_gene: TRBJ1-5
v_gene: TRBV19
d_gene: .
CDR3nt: TGTGCCAGTAGTATCCCGGGGGCACAGCCCCAGCATTTT
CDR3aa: CASSIPGAQPQHF

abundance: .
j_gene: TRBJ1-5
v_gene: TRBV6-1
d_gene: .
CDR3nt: TGTGCCAGCATTGGGACGGACAGCCTTGCAGAGCCCCAGCATTTT
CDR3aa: CASIGTDSLAEPQHF

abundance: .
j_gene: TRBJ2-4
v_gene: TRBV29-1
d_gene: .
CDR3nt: TGCAGCGTTGAAATGGTGGGTCGGGACATTCAGTACTTC
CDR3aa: CSVEMVGRDIQYF

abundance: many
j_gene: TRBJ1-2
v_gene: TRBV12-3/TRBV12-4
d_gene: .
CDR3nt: TGTGCCAGCAGTTTCGGGACACGGAGTGGCTACACCTTC
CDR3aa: CASSFGTRSGYTF

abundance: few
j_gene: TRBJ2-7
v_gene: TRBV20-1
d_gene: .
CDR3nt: TGCAGTGCTAGAAAGCAGATATCCTACGAGCAGTACTTC
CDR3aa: CSARKQISYEQYF

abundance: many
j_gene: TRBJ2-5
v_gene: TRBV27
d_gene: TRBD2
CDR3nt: TGTGCCAGCAGTCCAGGGCGGGACCGTCTAGCGGGAGTTAGAGAGACCCAGTACTTC
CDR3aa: CASSPGRDRLAGVRETQYF

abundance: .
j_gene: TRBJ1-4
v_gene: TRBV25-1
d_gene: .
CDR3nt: TGTGCCAGCAGTGATCCAATAGGGGGGTATAATGAAAAACTGTTTTTT
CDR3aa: CASSDPIGGYNEKLFF

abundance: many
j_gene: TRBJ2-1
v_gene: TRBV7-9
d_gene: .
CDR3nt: TGTGCCAGCGAACAGGGAAACTACAATGAGCAGTTCTTC
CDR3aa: CASEQGNYNEQFF

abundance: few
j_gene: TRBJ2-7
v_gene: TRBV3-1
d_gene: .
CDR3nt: TGTGCCAGCAGCCAAGATCAGGGGGTAGCGGGAAACTACGAGCAGTACTTC
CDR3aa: CASSQDQGVAGNYEQYF

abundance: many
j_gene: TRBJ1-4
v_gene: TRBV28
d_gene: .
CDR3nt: TGTGCCAGCAGTTTATCGCAGGGGCGGGATGAAAAACTGTTTTTT
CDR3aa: CASSLSQGRDEKLFF